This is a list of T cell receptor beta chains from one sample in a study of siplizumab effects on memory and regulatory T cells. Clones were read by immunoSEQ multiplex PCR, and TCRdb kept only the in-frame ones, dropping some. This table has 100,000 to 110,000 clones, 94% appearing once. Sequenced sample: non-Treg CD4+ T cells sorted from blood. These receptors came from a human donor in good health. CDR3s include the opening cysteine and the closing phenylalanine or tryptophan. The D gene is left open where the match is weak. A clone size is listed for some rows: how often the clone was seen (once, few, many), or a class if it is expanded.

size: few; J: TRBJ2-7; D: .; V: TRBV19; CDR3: CASSIQGSAEQYF; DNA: TGTGCCAGTAGTATCCAGGGTTCGGCCGAGCAGTACTTC
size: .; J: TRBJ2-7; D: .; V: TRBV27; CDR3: CASSFNRVYEQYF; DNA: TGTGCCAGCAGTTTCAACAGGGTCTACGAGCAGTACTTC
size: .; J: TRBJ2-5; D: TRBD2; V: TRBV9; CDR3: CASSVVPSGRAGETQYF; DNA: TGTGCCAGCAGCGTAGTACCCAGCGGGAGGGCCGGGGAGACCCAGTACTTC
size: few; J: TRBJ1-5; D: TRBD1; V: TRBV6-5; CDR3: CASSEGATRNQPQHF; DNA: TGTGCCAGCAGCGAGGGGGCGACCCGAAATCAGCCCCAGCATTTT
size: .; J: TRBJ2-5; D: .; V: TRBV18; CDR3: CASSLEGRETQYF; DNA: TGTGCCAGCTCCCTCGAGGGACGAGAGACCCAGTACTTC
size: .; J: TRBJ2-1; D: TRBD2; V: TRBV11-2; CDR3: CASRSLAGDLGSYNEQFF; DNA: TGTGCCAGCAGGTCGCTAGCGGGAGATCTCGGTTCCTACAATGAGCAGTTCTTC
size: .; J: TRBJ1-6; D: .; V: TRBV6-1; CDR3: CASRDGSSYNSPLHF; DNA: TGTGCCAGCAGGGACGGGAGCTCCTATAATTCACCCCTCCACTTT
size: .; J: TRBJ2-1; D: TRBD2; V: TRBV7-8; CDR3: CASSLVSSGQYNEQFF; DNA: TGTGCCAGCAGCTTAGTCTCTAGCGGGCAGTACAATGAGCAGTTCTTC
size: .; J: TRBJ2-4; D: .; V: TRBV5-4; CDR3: CASSLRPGEDIQYF; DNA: TGTGCCAGCAGCTTGAGGCCCGGAGAGGACATTCAGTACTTC
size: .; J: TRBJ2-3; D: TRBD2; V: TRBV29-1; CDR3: CSHFSASGRPQYF; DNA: TGCAGCCATTTCTCGGCTAGCGGGAGACCACAGTATTTT
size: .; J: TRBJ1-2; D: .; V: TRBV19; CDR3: CASSIDGDYGYTF; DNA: TGTGCCAGTAGTATAGATGGAGACTATGGCTACACCTTC
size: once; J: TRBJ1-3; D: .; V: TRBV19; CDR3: CASSSGASGNTIYF; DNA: TGTGCCAGTAGTTCCGGGGCCTCTGGAAACACCATATATTTT
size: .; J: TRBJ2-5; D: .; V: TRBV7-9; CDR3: CASSWTLQGETQYF; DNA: TGTGCCAGCAGCTGGACCCTTCAGGGGGAGACCCAGTACTTC
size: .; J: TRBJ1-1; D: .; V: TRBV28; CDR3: CASSPPAGMNTEAFF; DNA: TGTGCCAGCAGTCCCCCTGCGGGAATGAACACTGAAGCTTTCTTT
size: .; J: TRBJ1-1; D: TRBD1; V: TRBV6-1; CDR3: CASSRDRGRNTEAFF; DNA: TGTGCCAGCAGTCGGGACAGGGGGCGTAACACTGAAGCTTTCTTT
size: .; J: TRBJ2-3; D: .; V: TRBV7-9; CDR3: CASSLSWDTDTQYF; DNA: TGTGCCAGCAGCTTATCCTGGGACACAGATACGCAGTATTTT
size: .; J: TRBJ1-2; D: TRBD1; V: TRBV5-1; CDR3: CASSRMVGQGDYGYTF; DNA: TGCGCCAGCAGCCGGATGGTAGGGCAGGGGGACTATGGCTACACCTTC
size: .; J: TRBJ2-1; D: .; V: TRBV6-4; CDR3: CASSVEGGSYNEQFF; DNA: TGTGCCAGCAGTGTTGAGGGAGGCTCCTACAATGAGCAGTTCTTC
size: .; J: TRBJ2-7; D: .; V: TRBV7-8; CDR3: CASSLLARRGEQYF; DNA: TGTGCCAGCAGCTTACTAGCACGGAGGGGCGAGCAGTACTTC
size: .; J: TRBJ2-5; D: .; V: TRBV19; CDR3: CASSPRDPGAETQYF; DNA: TGTGCCAGTAGTCCCCGGGACCCGGGGGCAGAGACCCAGTACTTC
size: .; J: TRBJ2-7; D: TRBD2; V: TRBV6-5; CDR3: CASRTSGTYEQYF; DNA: TGTGCCAGCAGGACTAGCGGGACCTACGAGCAGTACTTC
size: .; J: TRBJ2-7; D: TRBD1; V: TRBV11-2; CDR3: CASTPNRGRTYEQYF; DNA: TGTGCCAGCACCCCGAATAGGGGGCGCACCTACGAGCAGTACTTC
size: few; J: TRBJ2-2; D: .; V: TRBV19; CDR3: CASSIKGPRELFF; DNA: TGTGCCAGTAGTATCAAGGGGCCGCGGGAGCTGTTTTTT
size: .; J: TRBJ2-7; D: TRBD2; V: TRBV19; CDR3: CASRGGTYEQYF; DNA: TGTGCCAGTAGGGGGGGGACCTACGAGCAGTACTTC
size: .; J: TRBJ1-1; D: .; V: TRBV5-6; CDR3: CASSLGRGNTEAFF; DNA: TGTGCCAGCAGCTTGGGGAGGGGGAACACTGAAGCTTTCTTT